The 32 T cell receptor beta chains given below trace back to one sample, sequenced in a study of blood T cell repertoires in COVID-19 (dated by TCRdb to 2018 to 2020). The library was made by the immunoSEQ multiplex PCR assay. TCRdb obtained this table from immuneACCESS and retained in-frame rearrangements with V and J assigned. These tables miss some clones; where compared with another copy, unresolved V genes account for less than half of the shortfall, and the remainder is unexplained. This sample gives some 110,000 clones in total; around four fifths of them show up just once. In total, the top ten clones hold 7.9% of the sample. The sample taken for sequencing was peripheral blood. Every receptor here comes from a man in his sixties or seventies with acute or convalescent COVID-19.

Concerning this clone itself: Additional DNA sequences in this sample encode the identical CDR3. CDR3 protein: CASSQQGNQPQHF. CDR3 nucleotides: TGTGCCAGCAGCCAACAGGGCAATCAGCCCCAGCATTTT. The chain recombines TRBV3-1 (or the pseudogene TRBV3-2) with TRBJ1-5, with D hard to call. CDR1 is LGHDT, CDR2 YNNKEL, per germline (reference sequence). The CDR3 runs 13 residues. The V and J ends lost 2 bases and 2 bases respectively, with 4 bases between them.

The chain employs TRBV30 and TRBJ2-1; 11 positions match TRBD2. The CDR3 has 19 residues. In germline, CDR1 is GTSNPN, CDR2 SVGIG (reference sequence). J was trimmed by 4 bases and V by 3 bases; bases with no gene match: 17. CDR3 amino acids: CAWRPHSIIAGGRYNEQFF. CDR3 nucleotide sequence: TGTGCCTGGAGACCTCATTCAATTATAGCGGGAGGGCGTTACAATGAGCAGTTCTTC.

V usage is TRBV28 and J usage is TRBJ2-3; D not resolved. The CDR3 runs 13 residues. Trimming cost V 2 bases and J 13 bases, with 16 bases left between them. CDR1 is MDHEN, CDR2 SYDVKM, per germline. The CDR3 region is CASSLHITRSEYF. CDR3 DNA: TGTGCCAGCAGTTTACACATTACCCGATCCGAGTATTTT.

The chain has TRBV9 and TRBJ2-1, with 8 bases matching TRBD2. V was clipped by 0 bases and J by 3 bases; unmatched bases: 2. CDR1 is SGDLS, CDR2 YYNGEE, per germline. This CDR3 region has 15 residues. The CDR3, as DNA: TGTGCCAGCAGCGTAGTCGCGGGGGGCTACAATGAGCAGTTCTTC. This sequence encodes CASSVVAGGYNEQFF.

This clone was counted a few times. The rearrangement uses TRBV7-2 and TRBJ1-1; D is uncertain. Germline CDR1 is SGHTA and CDR2 is FQGNSA. V was cut by 5 bases and J by 1 base, with 8 bases left in between. This CDR3 has 13 amino acids. CDR3 DNA sequence: TGTGCCAGCAGCGTACAGAAGAACACTGAAGCTTTCTTT. Translating it yields CASSVQKNTEAFF.

The chain links TRBV18 to TRBJ1-2; 7 bases are a match to TRBD1. V was pared by 2 bases and J by 8 bases, with 8 bases of the junction left unmatched. The CDR3 spans 14 residues. Germline V gene lookup returns CDR1 KGHSH and CDR2 LQKENI. The CDR3 nucleotides read TGTGCCAGCTCACCATCAGGGGGAAATGGCGGCTACACCTTC. Its translation is CASSPSGGNGGYTF.

V usage is TRBV6-4 and J usage is TRBJ1-1; 7 nucleotides match TRBD1. The V gene end was trimmed by 6 bases and the J gene end by 3 bases; junction bases not matched to a gene: 7. The CDR3 runs 14 residues. CDR1 and CDR2 from the germline V gene are MRHNA and SNTAGT. Written as DNA, the CDR3 is TGTGCCAGCAGCTTAACAGGGGATCACACTGAAGCTTTCTTT. This codes for CASSLTGDHTEAFF.

The chain is built from TRBV12-3 or TRBV12-4 and TRBJ2-2, with no clear D. CDR3 length: 11 amino acids. V shed 5 bases and J shed 6 bases, with 4 bases lying between them. The CDR3 DNA reads TGTGCCAGCAGTGCGCCCGGGGAGCTGTTTTTT. Translation gives CASSAPGELFF.

The chain combines TRBV15 with TRBJ2-1, with 7 bases that match TRBD1. CDR3 size: 15 residues. Trimming cost V 3 bases and J 3 bases; bases outside gene matches: 5. Germline values: CDR1 LNHNV, CDR2 YYDKDF (reference sequence). The CDR3 sequence: CATSSLRDSYNEQFF. The CDR3 bases are TGTGCCACCAGCAGCCTCCGGGACAGCTACAATGAGCAGTTCTTC.

The chain couples TRBV5-1 to TRBJ1-2, with 10 bases lining up with TRBD1. Trimming removed 3 bases from V and 6 bases from J; junction bases left unmatched: 8. This CDR3 comprises 15 residues. Germline CDR1 and CDR2: SGHRS and YFSETQ. CDR3 DNA: TGCGCCAGCAGCTCCACCGGGACAGGGGTAAATGGCTACACCTTC. Translated: CASSSTGTGVNGYTF.

V usage is TRBV7-9 and J usage is TRBJ1-6; 7 bases align to TRBD1. The CDR3 is 14 amino acids. The V gene end was trimmed by 2 bases and the J gene end by 7 bases; junction bases not matched to a gene: 2. Germline V gene sequence: CDR1 SEHNR, CDR2 FQNEAQ (reference sequence). The CDR3 DNA reads TGTGCCAGCAGCTTAACACAGGGGAATTCACCCCTCCACTTT. It yields the protein CASSLTQGNSPLHF.

The chain links TRBV2 to TRBJ1-5, with TRBD1 matching 7 bases. CDR3 length equals 20 residues. CDR1 and CDR2 (germline): SNHLY, FYNNEI. V was clipped by 6 bases and J by 0 bases; unmatched bases: 20. CDR3: CASSAPLGQADAYSNQPQHF. DNA for the CDR3: TGTGCCAGCAGCGCTCCGCTCGGACAGGCCGATGCCTATAGCAATCAGCCCCAGCATTTT.

V usage is TRBV5-1 and J usage is TRBJ2-3; 8 nucleotides align to TRBD1. The CDR3 sequence is 15 residues long. Germline V gene data show CDR1 as SGHRS and CDR2 as YFSETQ. With 4 bases clipped from V and 1 base from J, the junction kept 5 bases outside the gene matches. This CDR3 reads CASSASRGRTDTQYF. The CDR3 DNA reads TGCGCCAGCAGCGCCTCCAGGGGGCGCACAGATACGCAGTATTTT. Full variable domain (outside the CDR3, taken from reference TRBV5-1 and TRBJ2-3): KAGVTQTPRYLIKTRGQQVTLSCSPISGHRSVSWYQQTPGQGLQFLFEYFSETQRNKGNFPGRFSGRQFSNSRSEMNVSTLELGDSALYLCASSASRGRTDTQYFGPGTRLTVL.

This clone was seen a handful of times. The V call is TRBV5-1, the J call TRBJ1-2, with TRBD1 matching over 7 bases. Trimming removed 4 bases from V and 4 bases from J; junction bases left unmatched: 10. Germline V gene sequence: CDR1 SGHRS, CDR2 YFSETQ. This CDR3 has 15 amino acids. CDR3 sequence: CASSLTGETVYGYTF. The CDR3 bases are TGCGCCAGCAGCCTAACAGGGGAGACAGTCTATGGCTACACCTTC.

The sample holds a few counts of this clone. The junction differs from germline at one of its ends, possibly a read error. V gene TRBV7-2 combines with J gene TRBJ2-7; 7 nucleotides line up with TRBD1. The V gene's germline CDR1 is SGHTA and CDR2 FQGNSA. The CDR3 is 14 residues long. DNA for the CDR3: TGTGCCAGCAGCTTAACCCAAAACCGGGACAGAATTAACTTC. It yields the protein CASSLTQNRDRINF.

The chain has TRBV19 and TRBJ2-6; the D is unclear. CDR1 and CDR2 from the germline V gene are LNHDA and SQIVND (reference sequence). V was pared by 5 bases and J by 0 bases, with 14 bases between. The CDR3 spans 17 residues. The CDR3 DNA sequence: TGTGCCAGTAGTCCCCACCTTGGCAGCTCTGGGGCCAACGTCCTGACTTTC. Its protein is CASSPHLGSSGANVLTF.

The chain links TRBV5-4 to TRBJ2-7; 11 bases align to TRBD2. V lost 4 bases to trimming and J lost 3 bases; unmatched junction nucleotides: 3. Germline CDR1 and CDR2: SGHNT and YYREEE (reference sequence). There are 14 residues in the CDR3. CDR3 coding DNA: TGTGCCAGCAGCCCTGGGACTAGCGGCTACGAGCAGTACTTC. Translation gives CASSPGTSGYEQYF.

This chain joins TRBV6-6 and TRBJ2-3, with D unresolved. The germline V gene has CDR1 MNHNY and CDR2 SVGAGI (reference sequence). This CDR3 is built from 13 residues. Trimming stripped 8 bases from V and 4 bases from J, with 13 bases between. DNA of the CDR3: TGTGCCAGCCTCGATAGAAGTTCAGATACGCAGTATTTT. It is translated as CASLDRSSDTQYF.

This clone showed up just a few times. J is TRBJ1-6 and V is TRBV15; 9 positions agree with TRBD1. Germline assignment: CDR1 LNHNV and CDR2 YYDKDF (reference sequence). Unmatched junction bases numbered 12, after V lost 0 bases and J lost 15 bases. The CDR3 sequence is 16 residues long. CDR3 bases: TGTGCCACCAGCAGAGATAAGGGACCGGGACAGGGTTTCCTCCACTTT. As protein: CATSRDKGPGQGFLHF.

The chain uses TRBV6-6 and TRBJ1-4; D unresolved. Trimming stripped 2 bases from V and 4 bases from J, with 8 bases between. This CDR3 has 14 amino acids. CDR1 is MNHNY, CDR2 SVGAGI, per germline (reference sequence). The CDR3 DNA follows: TGTGCCAGCAGTTACCCCCAGGATAATGAAAAACTGTTTTTT. Protein product: CASSYPQDNEKLFF.

This clone was recorded once. The chain is built from TRBV19 and TRBJ1-1, with TRBD1 identical over 8 bases. The CDR3 is 16 residues long. Germline V lookup: CDR1 LNHDA, CDR2 SQIVND (reference sequence). J lost 4 bases, V lost 1 base, and 8 bases had no gene match. CDR3: CASSIGGGQGGTEAFF. The CDR3 nucleotides read TGTGCCAGTAGTATAGGGGGTGGACAGGGCGGCACTGAAGCTTTCTTT.

The genes are TRBV19 and TRBJ1-1; D possibly corresponds to TRBD1 (6 bases). There are 14 residues in the CDR3. The germline gives CDR1 LNHDA, CDR2 SQIVND (reference sequence). The V end lost 4 bases, the J end lost 9 bases, and 18 bases lay between the germline ends. CDR3 DNA sequence: TGTGCCAGTAGTAAATATAGCGGGGGCGCGAAAGCTTTCTTT. The encoded protein is CASSKYSGGAKAFF.

Notes on this clone: This sample also contains other DNA sequences that code for the same CDR3. The chain uses TRBV9 and TRBJ2-6, with TRBD1 as a possible D gene (6 bases). The length of the CDR3 is 16 residues. Trimming removed 4 bases from V and 0 bases from J, with 11 bases in between. CDR1 and CDR2 from the germline V gene are SGDLS and YYNGEE. This CDR3 is CASSSDRSSGANVLTF. Here the CDR3 DNA reads TGTGCCAGCAGCTCGGACAGATCCTCTGGGGCCAACGTCCTGACTTTC.

The chain links TRBV28 to TRBJ2-5, with D possibly TRBD1 on 5 matching bases. Trimming pared 10 bases from V and 10 bases from J, leaving 19 bases between. The CDR3 is 12 residues long. The germline CDR1 and CDR2 sequences are MDHEN and SYDVKM. CDR3 sequence reads: CATYGAERNQYF. The DNA for the CDR3 is TGTGCCACCTATGGGGCCGAAAGGAACCAGTACTTC.

V and J are TRBV19 and TRBJ1-1, with TRBD1 identical over 9 bases. Germline V gives CDR1 LNHDA, CDR2 SQIVND (reference sequence). J was trimmed by 3 bases and V by 5 bases; bases with no gene match: 1. This CDR3 is 13 amino acids long. CDR3 nucleotide sequence: TGTGCCAGTAGTGGGGACAGGGACACTGAAGCTTTCTTT. It specifies CASSGDRDTEAFF.

This clone was picked up a small number of times. V and J are TRBV5-4 and TRBJ1-2, with D uncertain. Germline CDR1 reads SGHNT; CDR2 reads YYREEE (reference sequence). V was trimmed by 2 bases and J by 5 bases, leaving 13 bases between them. The CDR3 spans 14 residues. In DNA, the CDR3 is TGTGCCAGCAGCTTACCGGGTTATAAGTATGGCTACACCTTC. This codes for CASSLPGYKYGYTF.

This clone was seen more than once but under ten times. CDR3 bases: TGTGCCATCAGTGAGGGAGTCGGGAGGCCGAACACCGGGGAGCTGTTTTTT. Encoded protein: CAISEGVGRPNTGELFF. The chain links TRBV10-3 to TRBJ2-2, with TRBD2 matching 7 bases. The germline gives CDR1 ENHRY, CDR2 SYGVKD. Unmatched junction bases numbered 6, after V lost 2 bases and J lost 0 bases. The CDR3 loop spans 17 amino acids.

The chain employs TRBV5-1 and TRBJ2-6; possibly TRBD2 for D (6 bases). CDR3 length: 18 amino acids. Germline loops: CDR1 SGHRS, CDR2 YFSETQ. V lost 7 bases and J lost 0, with 20 bases in between. The CDR3 DNA is TGCGCCAGCGAGGATTGGAGGGGACCAGGCTCTGGGGCCAACGTCCTGACTTTC. Amino acids: CASEDWRGPGSGANVLTF.

DNA of the CDR3: TGTGCCAGCAGCCAAGATGGGACTAGCGGGGTGTATGAGCAGTTCTTC. Protein: CASSQDGTSGVYEQFF. This sequence joins TRBV3-1 (or the pseudogene TRBV3-2) and TRBJ2-1; 13 nucleotides align to TRBD2. Losses at the gene ends were 0 bases for V and 8 bases for J; bases not matched to a gene: 4. Germline CDR1 LGHDT, CDR2 YNNKEL (reference sequence). This CDR3 contains 16 residues.

CDR3: CASSAGQGVDSPLHF. The CDR3 nucleotides are TGTGCCAGCAGTGCGGGACAGGGTGTTGATTCACCCCTCCACTTT. The chain carries TRBV27 and TRBJ1-6; 9 bases fit TRBD1. V shed 5 bases and J 8 bases; nucleotides not matched to a gene: 7. Germline V gives CDR1 MNHEY, CDR2 SMNVEV (reference sequence). The CDR3 totals 15 residues.

A few counts support this clone. DNA for the CDR3: TGCAGCATCTACAAAAAAGGCAGGGGTTTGAATGAGCAGTTCTTC. This codes for CSIYKKGRGLNEQFF. The V and J genes are TRBV29-1 and TRBJ2-1; TRBD1 is a possible D gene (6 bases). This CDR3 is built from 15 residues. The germline gives CDR1 SQVTM, CDR2 ANQGSEA. V gave up 8 bases and J gave up 7 bases, with 24 bases separating them.

This chain connects TRBV6-5 to TRBJ2-7, with a possible D match to TRBD1 (5 bases). Germline V gene data show CDR1 as MNHEY and CDR2 as SVGAGI. This CDR3 contains 13 residues. V was clipped by 2 bases and J by 7 bases, with 12 bases between them. The CDR3 here is CASSYGQGGEQYF. As DNA, the CDR3 is TGTGCCAGCAGTTACGGGCAGGGTGGGGAGCAGTACTTC.